This T cell receptor (beta chain) was captured in a study of blood T cell repertoires in COVID-19. Judged by abundance, this clone is medium-sized (0.01 to 0.1%). Method: immunoSEQ multiplex PCR; TCRdb's copy keeps in-frame clones and lacks some. The sample records 200,000 to 300,000 clones, just under 85% being singletons. The TCR was taken from a man aged 45-65 years with acute or convalescent COVID-19. Sample: peripheral blood.

CDR3 nucleotides: TGTGCCAGCAGCCAAGGGTGGCGGGGTGGCAATCAGCCCCAGCATTTT. This sequence encodes CASSQGWRGGNQPQHF. This sequence joins TRBV7-9 and TRBJ1-5; D unresolved. V shed 5 bases and J shed 2 bases, with 16 bases lying between them. Germline assignment: CDR1 SEHNR and CDR2 FQNEAQ (reference sequence). This CDR3 is 16 amino acids long.